This T cell receptor beta chain is drawn from a study of radiation and T cells in renal cell carcinoma. This clone was found a few times. The antigen is unknown. V lost 5 bases and J lost 1, with 14 bases in between. The CDR3 contains 14 residues. The germline gives CDR1 GTSNPN, CDR2 SVGIG (reference sequence). Study-wide results and limits: Intratumoral heterogeneity was not captured in these approximately 1 g regions. Irradiated tumors held more dominant CDR3 motifs than control tumors. Pretreatment tumor biopsies were lacking, so baseline clonotypes are unknown.

The assay was immunoSEQ multiplex PCR, and TCRdb's table has in-frame clones only and misses some. The data hold some 15,000 clones, with roughly 50% observed a single time. Treatment of the sample: 15 Gy SBRT to primary tumor, nephrectomy 4 weeks later. This renal cell carcinoma was of the clear cell type. The sample consisted of tumor tissue, taken from a patient whose treatment included radiotherapy and nephrectomy. The receptor's source is a woman aged 60-70 years with renal cell carcinoma. The chain recombines TRBV30 with TRBJ1-2; D possibly corresponds to TRBD1 (5 bases). CDR3 coding DNA: TGTGCCTGGTCCAGGGCTGCCTTTAACTATGGCTACACCTTC. Translating it yields CAWSRAAFNYGYTF.